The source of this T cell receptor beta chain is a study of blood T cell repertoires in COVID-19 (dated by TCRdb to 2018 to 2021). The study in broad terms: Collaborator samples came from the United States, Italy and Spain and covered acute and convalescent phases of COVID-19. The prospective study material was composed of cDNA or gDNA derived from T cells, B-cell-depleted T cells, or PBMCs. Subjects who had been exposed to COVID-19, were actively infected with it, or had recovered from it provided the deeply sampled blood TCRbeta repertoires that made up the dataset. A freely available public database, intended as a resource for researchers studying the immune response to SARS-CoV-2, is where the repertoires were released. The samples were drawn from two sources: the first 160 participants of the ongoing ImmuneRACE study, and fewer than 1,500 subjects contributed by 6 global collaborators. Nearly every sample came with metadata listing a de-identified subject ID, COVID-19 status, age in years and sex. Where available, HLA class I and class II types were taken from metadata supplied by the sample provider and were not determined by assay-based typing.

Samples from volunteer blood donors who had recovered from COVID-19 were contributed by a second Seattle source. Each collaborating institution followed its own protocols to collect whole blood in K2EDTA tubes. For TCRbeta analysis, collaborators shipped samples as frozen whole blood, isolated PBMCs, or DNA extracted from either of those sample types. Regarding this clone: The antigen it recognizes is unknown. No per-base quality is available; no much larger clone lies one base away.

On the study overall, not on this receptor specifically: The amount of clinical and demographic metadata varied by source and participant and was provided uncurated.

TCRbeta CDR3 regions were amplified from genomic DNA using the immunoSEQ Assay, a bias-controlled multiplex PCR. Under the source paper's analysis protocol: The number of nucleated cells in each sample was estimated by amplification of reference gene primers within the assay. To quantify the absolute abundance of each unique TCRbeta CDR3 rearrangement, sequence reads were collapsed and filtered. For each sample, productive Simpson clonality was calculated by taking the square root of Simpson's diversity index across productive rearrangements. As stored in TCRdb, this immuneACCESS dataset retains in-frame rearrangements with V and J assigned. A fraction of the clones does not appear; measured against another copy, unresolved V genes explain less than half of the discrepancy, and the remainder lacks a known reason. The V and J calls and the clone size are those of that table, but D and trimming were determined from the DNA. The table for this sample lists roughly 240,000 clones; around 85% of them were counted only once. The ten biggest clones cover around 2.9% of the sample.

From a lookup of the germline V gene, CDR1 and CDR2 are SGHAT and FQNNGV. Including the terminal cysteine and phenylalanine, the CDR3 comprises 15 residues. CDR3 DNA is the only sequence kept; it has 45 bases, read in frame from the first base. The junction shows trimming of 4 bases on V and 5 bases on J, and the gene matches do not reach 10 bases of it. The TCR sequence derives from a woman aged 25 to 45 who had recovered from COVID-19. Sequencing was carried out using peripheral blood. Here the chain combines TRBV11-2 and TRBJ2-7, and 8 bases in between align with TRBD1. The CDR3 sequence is CASSWGPGGLDEQYF. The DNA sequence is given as TGTGCCAGCAGCTGGGGGCCAGGGGGCTTGGACGAGCAGTACTTC.